Below are 30 T cell receptor beta chains sequenced from a single sample in a study of blood T cell repertoires in COVID-19. This table comes from immunoSEQ multiplex PCR, and its TCRdb copy is limited to in-frame clones, with some not included. The data show 25,000 or so clones, 65% to 90% seen once. Sequencing used peripheral blood. The receptors shown here come from a human donor in a cohort sampled during active COVID-19.

This chain links TRBV6-6 with TRBJ2-4, with 9 bases identical to TRBD2. V dropped 5 bases and J dropped 5; count of bases not matched to a gene: 13. Germline CDR1 is MNHNY and CDR2 is SVGAGI (reference sequence). The CDR3 runs to 17 residues. The CDR3 sequence is CASSPLTLAGEENIQYF. CDR3 bases: TGTGCCAGCAGTCCTTTAACTTTAGCGGGGGAAGAAAACATTCAGTACTTC.

The chain has TRBV9 and TRBJ2-7; TRBD2 matches at 9 bases. This CDR3 has 16 amino acids. J was trimmed by 2 bases and V by 4 bases; bases with no gene match: 10. Per germline, CDR1 SGDLS and CDR2 YYNGEE. Here the CDR3 reads CASSPAASGNPYEQYF. DNA of the CDR3: TGTGCCAGCAGCCCCGCGGCTAGCGGGAACCCCTACGAGCAGTACTTC.

V and J are TRBV11-2 and TRBJ2-2; no firm D call. The germline gives CDR1 SGHAT, CDR2 FQNNGV. V was clipped by 4 bases and J by 10 bases, with 4 bases between them. This CDR3 contains 10 residues. The CDR3 DNA is TGTGCCAGCAGCTCCTTGGAGCTGTTTTTT. It translates to CASSSLELFF.

The chain links TRBV6-6 to TRBJ2-1; maybe TRBD2 (5 bases). This CDR3 contains 17 residues. Germline assignment: CDR1 MNHNY and CDR2 SVGAGI (reference sequence). V dropped 5 bases and J dropped 2 bases, with 19 bases sitting between them. CDR3: CASSQSLSDVAYNEQFF. CDR3 coding DNA: TGTGCCAGCAGTCAGTCCCTTAGCGACGTGGCCTACAATGAGCAGTTCTTC.

The chain recombines TRBV7-9 with TRBJ2-7; TRBD1 aligns across 8 bases. The CDR3 totals 13 residues. The V segment lost 3 bases and the J segment 3 bases; nucleotides outside the gene matches: 1. Germline-derived CDR1 and CDR2 are SEHNR and FQNEAQ (reference sequence). CDR3 sequence (DNA): TGTGCCAGCAGCTTCGGGACAGGCTACGAGCAGTACTTC. It is translated as CASSFGTGYEQYF.

The chain carries TRBV7-2 and TRBJ1-4; D not resolved. The CDR3 loop spans 13 amino acids. Germline CDR1 and CDR2: SGHTA and FQGNSA. V was shortened by 2 bases and J by 8 bases, with 9 bases between the two germline ends. Written as DNA, the CDR3 is TGTGCCAGCAGCTTACTAAGAAGAGAAAAACTGTTTTTT. Translated, it gives CASSLLRREKLFF.

The chain has TRBV6-2 or TRBV6-3 and TRBJ1-1, with unresolved D. Looked up from germline, CDR1 is MNHEY and CDR2 is SVGEGT. The CDR3 has 14 amino acids. Trimming shortened V by 3 bases and J by 4 bases, and 12 bases separated the two germline ends. CDR3 sequence: CASSYRVSGTEAFF. CDR3 nucleotides: TGTGCCAGCAGTTATCGCGTGAGTGGCACTGAAGCTTTCTTT.

The chain recombines TRBV4-2 with TRBJ1-1, with 9 bases that match TRBD1. J lost 8 bases, V lost 2 bases, and 6 bases had no gene match. The CDR3 contains 14 residues. The germline CDR1 and CDR2 sequences are LGHNA and YNFKEQ. The CDR3 region has the DNA TGTGCCAGCAGCCAAAAGACAGGGGGAAGAGAAGCTTTCTTT. Protein: CASSQKTGGREAFF.

The gene calls are TRBV11-3 and TRBJ2-1; 7 bases align to TRBD2. Per germline, CDR1 SGHNT and CDR2 YENEEA. CDR3 length: 15 amino acids. With 5 bases clipped from V and 7 bases from J, the junction kept 11 bases outside the gene matches. CDR3 nucleotides: TGTGCCAGCAGCCCTGCCGACGGGAGGTTGAATGAGCAGTTCTTC. Amino acid sequence: CASSPADGRLNEQFF.

V gene TRBV28 combines with J gene TRBJ2-7; TRBD2 matches 8 bases. The V and J ends lost 2 bases and 2 bases, in that order; junction bases with no gene match: 8. Germline V gene lookup returns CDR1 MDHEN and CDR2 SYDVKM. CDR3 length equals 16 residues. DNA of the CDR3: TGTGCCAGCAGTTTAGCGGGAGGCACAGCGCCCTACGAGCAGTACTTC. Translating gives CASSLAGGTAPYEQYF. The full variable domain, with the rest looked up from reference TRBV28 and TRBJ2-7, is DVKVTQSSRYLVKRTGEKVFLECVQDMDHENMFWYRQDPGLGLRLIYFSYDVKMKEKGDIPEGYSVSREKKERFSLILESASTNQTSMYLCASSLAGGTAPYEQYFGPGTRLTVT.

CDR3 residues: CASSYRDRGSYEQYF. CDR3 in DNA: TGTGCCAGCAGCTACCGGGACAGGGGCTCCTACGAGCAGTACTTC. The rearrangement links TRBV7-9 to TRBJ2-7, with 10 bases that match TRBD1. The germline gives CDR1 SEHNR, CDR2 FQNEAQ (reference sequence). Trimming at V came to 4 bases and at J to 0 bases, leaving 3 bases not matched to a gene. There are 15 residues in the CDR3.

This clone was seen a single time. The chain recombines TRBV5-4 with TRBJ1-2; 7 bases are shared with TRBD1. The CDR3 spans 15 residues. V was pared by 3 bases and J by 5 bases, with 10 bases of the junction left unmatched. Looked up from germline, CDR1 is SGHNT and CDR2 is YYREEE (reference sequence). The CDR3: CASSSLKAGGYGYTF. Written as DNA, the CDR3 is TGTGCCAGCAGCTCCCTGAAGGCAGGGGGGTATGGCTACACCTTC. The full variable domain, with the rest looked up from reference TRBV5-4 and TRBJ1-2, is ETGVTQSPTHLIKTRGQQVTLRCSSQSGHNTVSWYQQALGQGPQFIFQYYREEENGRGNFPPRFSGLQFPNYSSELNVNALELDDSALYLCASSSLKAGGYGYTFGSGTRLTVV.

The CDR3 is CAWDYSGRAEEQYF. DNA of the CDR3: TGTGCCTGGGACTATAGCGGGAGGGCGGAGGAGCAGTACTTC. The gene calls are TRBV30 and TRBJ2-7; TRBD2 agrees at 11 bases. The CDR3 has 14 amino acids. J gave up 7 bases and V 5 bases, and 10 bases lay outside the gene matches. Per germline, CDR1 GTSNPN and CDR2 SVGIG (reference sequence).

This chain uses TRBV2 with TRBJ1-1; D unclear. Trimming stripped 4 bases from V and 8 bases from J, with 11 bases between. The germline gives CDR1 SNHLY, CDR2 FYNNEI. The CDR3 loop spans 12 amino acids. DNA of the CDR3: TGTGCCAGCAGTGGCCCTGTCGGGGAAGCTTTCTTT. This encodes CASSGPVGEAFF.

The rearrangement joins TRBV9 to TRBJ2-3, with D possibly matching TRBD2 (5 bases). The germline CDR1 and CDR2 sequences are SGDLS and YYNGEE. V was trimmed by 0 bases and J by 6 bases, leaving 8 bases between them. The CDR3 covers 13 residues. The CDR3 coding sequence is TGTGCCAGCAGCGTAGTAGCGCCCGATACGCAGTATTTT. Translating gives CASSVVAPDTQYF.

V is TRBV6-5 and J is TRBJ1-4; D remains unclear. CDR3 length equals 15 residues. Germline CDR1 MNHEY, CDR2 SVGAGI. Trimming removed 3 bases from V and 3 bases from J, with 11 bases in between. The CDR3 region has the DNA TGTGCCAGCAGTTATGGGTCCGGGGCTAATGAAAAACTGTTTTTT. Translating it yields CASSYGSGANEKLFF.

Turning to this clone: Here the CDR3 omits its conserved ending phenylalanine or tryptophan, so a read error is the likely source. It is unclear where the CDR3 begins or ends on the DNA, so no DNA is shown, and the CDR3 is as TCRdb lists it. The chain uses TRBV2 and TRBJ2-7; the table's D gene call, TRBD2, was not cross checked with the DNA. Germline CDR1 reads SNHLY; CDR2 reads FYNNEI. The length of the CDR3 is 14 amino acids, counting both ends. The CDR3 sequence: CASSEHLARAGGPI.

The genes are TRBV5-1 and TRBJ2-7; the match to TRBD2 covers 11 bases. CDR1 is SGHRS and CDR2 is YFSETQ in the germline V gene. V was pared by 0 bases and J by 1 base, with 12 bases of the junction left unmatched. The CDR3 loop spans 19 amino acids. CDR3 amino acids: CASSLEGGLAAKRSYEQYF. The CDR3 DNA reads TGCGCCAGCAGCTTGGAGGGGGGACTAGCGGCTAAGAGGTCCTACGAGCAGTACTTC.

The rearrangement joins TRBV4-3 to TRBJ2-3, with D maybe TRBD2 (6 bases). The germline V and J ends were trimmed by 0 bases and 4 bases, with 14 bases remaining between them. Germline V gene sequence: CDR1 LGHNA, CDR2 YSLEER. The CDR3 totals 16 residues. CDR3 in amino acids: CASSQEGGPSSDTQYF. The CDR3 coding sequence is TGCGCCAGCAGCCAAGAGGGAGGCCCGTCGTCAGATACGCAGTATTTT.

The V and J genes are TRBV19 and TRBJ1-1; D ambiguous. Germline assignment: CDR1 LNHDA and CDR2 SQIVND (reference sequence). V was cut by 5 bases and J by 2 bases, with 9 bases left in between. The CDR3 is 13 residues long. DNA for the CDR3: TGTGCCAGTAGTCTACTAGCCAACACTGAAGCTTTCTTT. Its translation: CASSLLANTEAFF.

This chain links TRBV5-8 with TRBJ2-1; unclear D gene. Germline loops: CDR1 SGHTS, CDR2 YDEGEE. The CDR3 totals 14 residues. V was shortened by 1 base and J by 6 bases, with 11 bases between the two germline ends. CDR3 in amino acids: CASSLKRSGNEQFF. In nucleotides, the CDR3 is TGTGCCAGCAGCTTGAAAAGGTCGGGCAATGAGCAGTTCTTC. Supplemented by reference TRBV5-8 and TRBJ2-1, the full variable domain reads EAGVTQSPTHLIKTRGQQATLRCSPISGHTSVYWYQQALGLGLQFLLWYDEGEERNRGNFPPRFSGRQFPNYSSELNVNALELEDSALYLCASSLKRSGNEQFFGPGTRLTVL.

The chain combines TRBV12-2 with TRBJ1-3; the D segment call TRBD1 is taken from the table without a DNA check. TRBV12-2 is a pseudogene segment. This CDR3 has 15 amino acids. CDR3 sequence: CASRPGQPSGNTIYF. Here the CDR3 DNA reads TGTGCAAGTCGCCCCGGACAGCCCTCTGGAAACACCATATATTTT.

The V call is TRBV9, the J call TRBJ2-3; D is ambiguous. CDR3 length: 15 residues. Trimming pared 0 bases from V and 2 bases from J, leaving 10 bases between. Germline-derived CDR1 and CDR2 are SGDLS and YYNGEE. CDR3 coding DNA: TGTGCCAGCAGCGTAGGAGACATTGTCACAGATACGCAGTATTTT. Amino acids: CASSVGDIVTDTQYF.

The V gene is TRBV6-5, the J gene TRBJ2-1, with TRBD2 matching over 11 bases. Germline V gene sequence: CDR1 MNHEY, CDR2 SVGAGI. Trimming at V came to 6 bases and at J to 8 bases, leaving 9 bases not matched to a gene. The CDR3 is 15 amino acids. The CDR3 loop is CASRNGLAGFDEQFF. The CDR3 region has the DNA TGTGCCAGCAGGAATGGACTAGCGGGTTTCGATGAGCAGTTCTTC.

The chain uses TRBV6-6 and TRBJ2-5; 9 bases align to TRBD2. Germline V CDR1 and CDR2: MNHNY, SVGAGI (reference sequence). The CDR3 contains 14 residues. J gave up 2 bases and V 4 bases, and 2 bases lay outside the gene matches. CDR3 loop: CASSLSGGQETQYF. In DNA form, the CDR3 reads TGTGCCAGCAGTTTGAGCGGGGGGCAAGAGACCCAGTACTTC.

The gene calls are TRBV25-1 and TRBJ2-2; 7 nucleotides line up with TRBD1. The CDR3 contains 16 residues. Germline V gives CDR1 MGHDK, CDR2 SYGVNS. V shed 2 bases, J shed 0 bases, and the junction held 3 bases outside the gene matches. The DNA for the CDR3 is TGTGCCAGCAGTGAAAGACAGGGTCCGAACACCGGGGAGCTGTTTTTT. Protein: CASSERQGPNTGELFF.

This clone was picked up a small number of times. The chain is built from TRBV5-8 and TRBJ1-1, with 9 bases lining up with TRBD1. Germline V lookup: CDR1 SGHTS, CDR2 YDEGEE. The CDR3 totals 14 residues. Trimming at V came to 4 bases and at J to 10 bases, leaving 11 bases not matched to a gene. The chain's CDR3 is CASSLTGGPVGAFF. The DNA of the CDR3 is TGTGCCAGCAGCCTAACAGGGGGCCCCGTAGGAGCTTTCTTT.

The rearrangement joins TRBV5-5 to TRBJ2-2, with D tentatively TRBD1 (5 bases). CDR1 is SGHKS, CDR2 YYEKEE, per germline (reference sequence). The ends were cut back, 0 bases at V and 5 bases at J, with 11 bases in the middle. This CDR3 is built from 15 residues. The CDR3 DNA reads TGTGCCAGCAGCTTGGTGGTCACAGGAACCGGGGAGCTGTTTTTT. Protein product: CASSLVVTGTGELFF.

The chain recombines TRBV28 with TRBJ2-5, with D unresolved. This CDR3 region has 14 residues. The germline CDR1 and CDR2 sequences are MDHEN and SYDVKM. V dropped 6 bases and J dropped 4 bases, with 15 bases sitting between them. CDR3 in amino acids: CASSPVIPPETQYF. CDR3 nucleotides: TGTGCCAGCAGCCCGGTGATCCCGCCAGAGACCCAGTACTTC. The variable domain in full, completed from reference TRBV28 and TRBJ2-5, reads DVKVTQSSRYLVKRTGEKVFLECVQDMDHENMFWYRQDPGLGLRLIYFSYDVKMKEKGDIPEGYSVSREKKERFSLILESASTNQTSMYLCASSPVIPPETQYFGPGTRLLVL.

The V and J genes are TRBV3-1 (or the pseudogene TRBV3-2) and TRBJ1-2; D is unresolved. Looked up from germline, CDR1 is LGHDT and CDR2 is YNNKEL (reference sequence). V gave up 4 bases and J gave up 2 bases, with 8 bases separating them. The CDR3 consists of 13 residues. In nucleotides, the CDR3 is TGTGCCAGCAGCCGCGGGGAGAACTATGGCTACACCTTC. The encoded protein is CASSRGENYGYTF.